The 3 T cell receptor beta chains listed next were all sequenced from one sample in a study of cytomegalovirus exposure and HLA in healthy donors. Use of 60 Vbeta and 13 Jbeta primers characterized the PCR. Produced via immunoSEQ multiplex PCR; TCRdb's table is partial and in-frame only. The sample yields 100,000 to 150,000 clones, approximately 80% seen once. Sequencing was carried out using PBMCs. These receptors were taken from a man aged 30 to 45 in good health and CMV-seropositive.

V gene TRBV18 combines with J gene TRBJ2-7; 8 bases are a match to TRBD2. CDR1 and CDR2 (germline): KGHSH, LQKENI. The CDR3 totals 14 residues. V trimming: 5 bases; J trimming: 6 bases; junction bases outside the gene matches: 9. This CDR3 is CASSSGLEVTEQYF. The CDR3 coding sequence is TGTGCCAGCTCATCGGGACTAGAGGTCACCGAGCAGTACTTC.

This sequence joins TRBV2 and TRBJ1-5; 10 nucleotides match TRBD1. This CDR3 is 12 amino acids long. V gave up 6 bases and J gave up 16 bases; unmatched junction bases: 9. The germline V gene encodes CDR1 SNHLY and CDR2 FYNNEI. The CDR3 nucleotides read TGTGCCAGCAGAGGAGCCGGGACAGGGGAACATTTT. Its translation is CASRGAGTGEHF.

This clone was seen a few times. The chain employs TRBV5-5 and TRBJ2-3, with D unresolved. The germline V and J ends were trimmed by 3 bases and 3 bases, with 14 bases remaining between them. The CDR3 runs to 15 residues. Germline CDR1 is SGHKS and CDR2 is YYEKEE (reference sequence). The CDR3 DNA follows: TGTGCCAGCAGCTCCAATCCTGGCAATACAGATACGCAGTATTTT. This translates into CASSSNPGNTDTQYF.